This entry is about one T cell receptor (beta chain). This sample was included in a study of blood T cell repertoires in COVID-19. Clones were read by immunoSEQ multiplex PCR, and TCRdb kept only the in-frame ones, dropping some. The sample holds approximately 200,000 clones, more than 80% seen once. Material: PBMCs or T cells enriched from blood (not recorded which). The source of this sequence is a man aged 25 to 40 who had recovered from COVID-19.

The CDR3 region has the DNA TGTGCCAGCAGCTCCCGGACCTCGGACAGTGAAGCTTTCTTT. It specifies CASSSRTSDSEAFF. This chain links TRBV7-9 with TRBJ1-1, with D possibly being TRBD1 (6 bases). Germline assignment: CDR1 SEHNR and CDR2 FQNEAQ (reference sequence). The CDR3 loop spans 14 amino acids. V was shortened by 4 bases and J by 7 bases, with 16 bases between the two germline ends.